These 22 T cell receptor beta chains were all obtained from the same sample, sequenced in a study of T cells in Graves' hyperthyroidism and ophthalmopathy. RNA transcripts provided the source from which TCR beta CDR3 regions were amplified. Carried out on the TCR CDR3, a first-round RT-PCR used the HTBI primer set. TCRdb recomputed calls from the multiplex PCR reads with MiXCR, one row per CDR3 protein. The repertoire includes 350,000 to 400,000 distinct CDR3 sequences, over 15% of them detected once, and 3.7% sits in the top ten. The sequencing sample was made of blood. Source of these receptors: a woman aged 18-30 years with Graves' hyperthyroidism.

This clonotype was counted at least ten times. The rearrangement uses TRBV6-5 and TRBJ1-2; 7 bases line up with TRBD1. The CDR3 is 15 residues long. The V and J ends lost 0 bases and 6 bases, in that order; junction bases with no gene match: 7. Per germline, CDR1 MNHEY and CDR2 SVGAGI. The CDR3 DNA is TGTGCCAGCAGTTACTCACTTGCAGGGGGGAATGGCTACACCTTC. It encodes CASSYSLAGGNGYTF.

This clonotype was recorded at least ten times. The CDR3 sequence: CASSYSLRDIRDGYTF. The CDR3 bases are TGTGCCAGCAGTTACTCGCTGAGGGATATTAGGGATGGCTACACCTTC. The chain uses TRBV6-5 and TRBJ1-2; D not resolved. Germline values: CDR1 MNHEY, CDR2 SVGAGI. V was trimmed by 0 bases and J by 6 bases, leaving 17 bases between them. The CDR3 totals 16 residues.

This clonotype was seen repeatedly, ten times or more. The V gene is TRBV12-3 or TRBV12-4, the J gene TRBJ2-4; 13 positions match TRBD2. The CDR3 has 18 residues. V shed 8 bases and J 8 bases; nucleotides not matched to a gene: 18. Written as DNA, the CDR3 is TGTGCCAGCGGGCACCTCGGACTAGCGGGGGAGGAGAAGGACATTCAGTACTTC. Translation gives CASGHLGLAGEEKDIQYF.

In its sample, this clonotype was seen a few times. V and J are TRBV19 and TRBJ1-2, with D unresolved. The germline V gene has CDR1 LNHDA and CDR2 SQIVND (reference sequence). Trimming removed 6 bases at V and 0 bases at J, with 11 bases between. This CDR3 region has 14 residues. CDR3 in amino acids: CASSPVGSNYGYTF. The CDR3, as DNA: TGTGCCAGTAGCCCCGTCGGGTCTAACTATGGCTACACCTTC.

V gene TRBV6-1 combines with J gene TRBJ2-7, with a possible D match to TRBD1 (6 bases). Germline V gene sequence: CDR1 MNHNS, CDR2 SASEGT. V was shortened by 7 bases and J by 7 bases, with 23 bases between the two germline ends. The CDR3 is made up of 15 amino acids. The CDR3 DNA is TGTGCCAGCACCCCCCCAGGGGCGGCCTTGAGGGAGCAGTACTTC. Its protein is CASTPPGAALREQYF.

This clonotype was detected ten times or more. The V gene is TRBV5-1, the J gene TRBJ2-1, with 9 bases matching TRBD2. Unmatched junction bases numbered 6, after V lost 1 base and J lost 4 bases. This CDR3 comprises 16 residues. Per germline, CDR1 SGHRS and CDR2 YFSETQ. Here the CDR3 DNA reads TGCGCCAGCAGCTTGATTGCGGGGGGGCAGTACAATGAGCAGTTCTTC. Translating gives CASSLIAGGQYNEQFF.

This clonotype appeared many times. No DNA is shown, since the ends of the CDR3 on it are uncertain; the CDR3 is the one TCRdb lists. The V gene is TRBV28, the J gene TRBJ2-7; the table assigns TRBD1, which was not confirmed against the DNA. The CDR3 is 11 amino acids in total, end residues counted. CDR1 and CDR2 from the germline V gene are MDHEN and SYDVKM. CDR3 in amino acids: CASSILGDRHF.

This clonotype was observed at least ten times. Germline is not matched at one junction end, which may reflect a read error. V usage is TRBV11-2 and J usage is TRBJ1-1, with TRBD1 matching over 10 bases. The CDR3 runs 14 residues. CDR1 SGHAT and CDR2 FQNNGV come from the germline V gene. Here the CDR3 DNA reads TGTGCCAGCAGCTCCAGCCGGGACAGGGGCCTACTCCTATTT. This gives the protein CASSSSRDRGLLLF.

This clonotype was picked up many times. The chain couples TRBV20-1 to TRBJ2-7, with D possibly called TRBD1 or TRBD2 (6 bases each). CDR3 length: 14 residues. The germline V and J ends were trimmed by 3 bases and 7 bases, with 19 bases remaining between them. The germline V gene has CDR1 DFQATT and CDR2 SNEGSKA (reference sequence). CDR3 region: CSARPGGFLGEQYF. Here the CDR3 DNA reads TGCAGTGCTAGGCCCGGGGGCTTCCTGGGGGAGCAGTACTTC.

There are many counts of this clonotype. J is TRBJ1-1 and V is TRBV12-5; a weak D match, TRBD1 (6 bases). Germline V lookup: CDR1 LGHNT, CDR2 FRNRAP. The germline V and J ends were trimmed by 1 base and 8 bases, with 17 bases remaining between them. This CDR3 region has 15 residues. The CDR3 is CASGLAAGHTQEAFF. As DNA, the CDR3 is TGTGCTAGTGGTTTGGCCGCGGGACATACCCAAGAAGCTTTCTTT.

The V and J genes are TRBV6-4 and TRBJ2-3; the match to TRBD1 covers 7 bases. Germline assignment: CDR1 MRHNA and CDR2 SNTAGT. The CDR3 is 18 amino acids. Trimming cost V 1 base and J 0 bases; bases outside gene matches: 10. CDR3 sequence (DNA): TGTGCCAGCAGTGACTTACCTCCGGGACAGAGAAGCACAGATACGCAGTATTTT. The encoded protein is CASSDLPPGQRSTDTQYF.

This chain links TRBV7-2 with TRBJ2-7; D is unresolved. This CDR3 is built from 14 residues. V was trimmed by 2 bases and J by 7 bases, leaving 15 bases between them. The germline V gene encodes CDR1 SGHTA and CDR2 FQGNSA. The chain's CDR3 is CASSLTALPEEQYF. The CDR3 region has the DNA TGTGCCAGCAGCTTAACCGCACTCCCGGAGGAGCAGTACTTC.

This clonotype was counted many times. The gene calls are TRBV5-1 and TRBJ1-3; the D is unclear. The CDR3 totals 16 residues. Trimming removed 4 bases from V and 1 base from J, with 15 bases in between. Germline V gene lookup returns CDR1 SGHRS and CDR2 YFSETQ. The DNA for the CDR3 is TGCGCCAGCAGCCTCTCCCCGACCGGATCTGGAAACACCATATATTTT. Protein sequence: CASSLSPTGSGNTIYF.

This clonotype was counted many times. The chain couples TRBV27 to TRBJ1-3, with D possibly matching TRBD1 (5 bases). Germline CDR1 MNHEY, CDR2 SMNVEV (reference sequence). The CDR3 extends over 15 amino acids. The germline V and J ends were trimmed by 2 bases and 2 bases, with 10 bases remaining between them. The CDR3 DNA reads as TGTGCCAGCAGTTTACAGGGTAGTACTGGAAACACCATATATTTT. Translation: CASSLQGSTGNTIYF.

This clonotype appeared many times. V is TRBV15 and J is TRBJ1-1; the D is unclear. Between the trimmed V and J ends, which lost 0 bases and 2 bases, there was a span of 4 bases. The CDR3 contains 13 residues. CDR1 is LNHNV, CDR2 YYDKDF, per germline (reference sequence). DNA of the CDR3: TGTGCCACCAGCAGAGATGCCAACACTGAAGCTTTCTTT. Translation: CATSRDANTEAFF.

This clonotype was counted at least ten times. V usage is TRBV24-1 and J usage is TRBJ1-5; 8 nucleotides match TRBD1. Germline lookup yields CDR1 KGHDR and CDR2 SFDVKD. J lost 5 bases, V lost 4 bases, and 3 bases had no gene match. The CDR3 is made up of 14 amino acids. The CDR3 DNA reads as TGTGCCACCAGTGACCCGGACAGGGATCAGCCCCAGCATTTT. Protein sequence: CATSDPDRDQPQHF.

The table lists this clonotype with many counts. V usage is TRBV11-2 and J usage is TRBJ2-5; 8 bases are a match to TRBD2. There are 15 residues in the CDR3. J was trimmed by 5 bases and V by 5 bases; bases with no gene match: 10. Looked up from germline, CDR1 is SGHAT and CDR2 is FQNNGV. CDR3 amino acids: CASSPSRGGAETQYF. CDR3 nucleotide sequence: TGTGCCAGCAGCCCCTCCCGGGGGGGGGCCGAGACCCAGTACTTC. Complete variable domain (other parts from reference TRBV11-2 and TRBJ2-5): EAGVAQSPRYKIIEKRQSVAFWCNPISGHATLYWYQQILGQGPKLLIQFQNNGVVDDSQLPKDRFSAERLKGVDSTLKIQPAKLEDSAVYLCASSPSRGGAETQYFGPGTRLLVL.

This clonotype appeared many times. The chain joins TRBV7-8 to TRBJ2-2; D call uncertain. CDR1 SGHVS and CDR2 FQNEAQ come from the germline V gene. Trimming cost V 7 bases and J 1 base, with 7 bases left between them. CDR3 length: 13 amino acids. The CDR3 sequence is CASILRNTGELFF. Here the CDR3 DNA reads TGTGCCAGCATTCTGAGGAACACCGGGGAGCTGTTTTTT.

The chain has TRBV12-3 or TRBV12-4 and TRBJ2-6, with 7 positions matching TRBD2. Trimming took 6 bases from V and 0 from J; bases not matched to a gene: 8. The CDR3 extends over 17 amino acids. The CDR3 bases are TGTGCCAGCAGCCCCGGGGGGAAGTACTCTGGGGCCAACGTCCTGACTTTC. Its protein is CASSPGGKYSGANVLTF.

This clonotype was seen many times. This chain links TRBV20-1 with TRBJ2-7; the D is unclear. Germline V gene lookup returns CDR1 DFQATT and CDR2 SNEGSKA (reference sequence). The germline V and J ends were trimmed by 6 bases and 3 bases, with 15 bases remaining between them. The CDR3 loop spans 13 amino acids. CDR3 amino acids: CSAGSESYYEQYF. DNA for the CDR3: TGCAGTGCCGGGTCGGAGAGCTACTACGAGCAGTACTTC.

In this sample, this clonotype turned up many times. The chain uses TRBV28 and TRBJ2-6, with TRBD1 matching 8 bases. The CDR3 is 15 amino acids. Germline assignment: CDR1 MDHEN and CDR2 SYDVKM. V trimming: 2 bases; J trimming: 8 bases; junction bases outside the gene matches: 5. This CDR3 is CASSLMGQESNVLTF. The CDR3 bases are TGTGCCAGCAGTTTAATGGGACAGGAGTCCAACGTCCTGACTTTC.

Of note for this clonotype: The conserved phenylalanine or tryptophan is not found at the CDR3 terminus, so this likely reflects a read error. The chain has TRBV15 and TRBJ2-2; 7 bases are shared with TRBD1. The CDR3 consists of 14 residues. V was clipped by 3 bases and J by 6 bases; unmatched bases: 4. CDR1 is LNHNV, CDR2 YYDKDF, per germline (reference sequence). The CDR3 spells CATSSDRAAGELFC. The CDR3 DNA reads as TGTGCCACCAGCAGCGACAGGGCGGCCGGGGAGCTGTTTTGT.